This T cell receptor beta chain was found in a study of T cell responses to AZD1222 COVID-19 vaccine. Libraries were prepared by immunoSEQ multiplex PCR; TCRdb keeps only in-frame clonotypes and omits some of them. The sample has tens of thousands of clones; 70% to 90% are singletons. The CDR3 is 16 residues long. Germline V CDR1 and CDR2: LGHDT, YNNKEL (reference sequence). V was pared by 1 base and J by 4 bases, with 16 bases between. The material sequenced was peripheral blood, taken on day 0 of AZD1222 vaccination. This TCR derives from an adult in good health. The chain is built from TRBV3-1 (or the pseudogene TRBV3-2) and TRBJ1-1; D unclear. The CDR3 nucleotides are TGTGCCAGCAGCCAAGTGTCGGCGGGCGGGGTCACTGAAGCTTTCTTT. Its translation is CASSQVSAGGVTEAFF.